This TCR beta chain was recorded in a study of blood T cell repertoires in COVID-19. Study-wide context: The United States, Italy and Spain were the sources of the acute and convalescent COVID-19 samples.

Libraries were prepared by immunoSEQ multiplex PCR; TCRdb keeps only in-frame clonotypes and omits some of them. This sample has about 340,000 clones, with more than 75% found just once. Sequenced: peripheral blood. This sequence was found in a woman aged 45-60 years with COVID-19, enrolled during active disease.

The CDR3 reads CSLSGQRSSYNEQFF. The CDR3, as DNA: TGCAGCCTCTCAGGCCAGCGGAGCTCCTACAATGAGCAGTTCTTC. The genes are TRBV29-1 and TRBJ2-1; D possibly corresponds to TRBD2 (5 bases). The CDR3 is 15 residues long. The V end was cut by 8 bases, the J end by 0 bases, with 17 bases between. Germline loops: CDR1 SQVTM, CDR2 ANQGSEA.